The present T cell receptor beta chain was sequenced within a study of T cells after posttransplantation cyclophosphamide. Study-wide findings and caveats: Donor-recipient repertoire similarity was low at 1-2 months, rising over year one.

Treatment was busulfan-fludarabine conditioning, a marrow graft, and cyclophosphamide on days +3 and +4. CDR1 and CDR2 from the germline V gene are MGHDK and SYGVNS. The CDR3 runs to 18 residues. J lost 3 bases, V lost 9 bases, and 10 bases had no gene match. This clone was seen repeatedly, ten times or more. What it recognizes is unknown. Clones were read by immunoSEQ multiplex PCR, and TCRdb kept only the in-frame ones, dropping some. The sample contains about 7,200 clones, none of them singletons. The input for sequencing was PBMCs, taken after allogeneic stem cell transplant with posttransplant cyclophosphamide. The chain recombines TRBV25-1 with TRBJ2-6, with 14 nucleotides matching TRBD2. The sequence was obtained from a female patient in her forties or fifties who received an allogeneic stem cell transplant from an unrelated donor, was CMV-positive, and had acute GVHD only. Some T cells may possibly be graft donor cells. CDR3 sequence: CASLGLAGVRNGANVLTF. In nucleotides, the CDR3 is TGTGCCAGTTTGGGACTAGCGGGAGTGAGGAATGGGGCCAACGTCCTGACTTTC.